The 22 T cell receptor beta chains below all came from one sample that was sequenced in a study of cytotoxic CD8 clonotypes in ibrutinib-treated CLL. This table comes from immunoSEQ multiplex PCR, and its TCRdb copy is limited to in-frame clones, with some not included. Of a few hundred thousand clones listed, approximately 80% are singletons. This specimen consisted of PBMCs, obtained before ibrutinib treatment. These receptors originate from a human donor with chronic lymphocytic leukemia.

This chain connects TRBV4-2 to TRBJ2-2, with D possibly matching TRBD2 (5 bases). The CDR3 extends over 15 amino acids. Germline values: CDR1 LGHNA, CDR2 YNFKEQ. Trimming took off 4 bases at V and 2 bases at J, with 11 bases between the two ends. The CDR3 DNA sequence: TGTGCCAGCAGCCGATCCGCGGGTAACACCGGGGAGCTGTTTTTT. Amino acids: CASSRSAGNTGELFF.

The CDR3 bases are TGTGCCTGGAGTGTACTTAGCGGGGGTGAGCAGTTCTTC. It codes for CAWSVLSGGEQFF. The V call is TRBV30, the J call TRBJ2-1; 9 positions agree with TRBD2. Germline V gene data show CDR1 as GTSNPN and CDR2 as SVGIG (reference sequence). The CDR3 spans 13 residues. V lost 0 bases and J lost 9; bases outside the gene matches: 3. The full variable domain, with the rest looked up from reference TRBV30 and TRBJ2-1, is SQTIHQWPATLVQPVGSPLSLECTVEGTSNPNLYWYRQAAGRGLQLLFYSVGIGQISSEVPQNLSASRPQDRQFILSSKKLLLSDSGFYLCAWSVLSGGEQFFGPGTRLTVL.

The rearrangement uses TRBV7-9 and TRBJ2-7, with D unclear. V was trimmed by 0 bases and J by 2 bases, leaving 11 bases between them. CDR3 length equals 15 residues. Germline V gene data show CDR1 as SEHNR and CDR2 as FQNEAQ (reference sequence). CDR3 loop: CASSLAGSFPYEQYF. In nucleotides, the CDR3 is TGTGCCAGCAGCTTAGCGGGTAGTTTCCCCTACGAGCAGTACTTC.

J is TRBJ1-3 and V is TRBV9, with a weak D call TRBD1 (5 bases). Trimming took 4 bases from V and 7 from J, leaving 18 bases between them. Germline values: CDR1 SGDLS, CDR2 YYNGEE. The CDR3 length is 15 residues. CDR3 in amino acids: CASSPRDGPVNTIYF. The CDR3 DNA sequence: TGTGCCAGCAGCCCCCGGGACGGGCCCGTGAACACCATATATTTT.

This rearrangement joins TRBV30 to TRBJ2-7; unclear D gene. The CDR3 is made up of 13 amino acids. The germline V gene encodes CDR1 GTSNPN and CDR2 SVGIG (reference sequence). The V and J ends lost 1 base and 0 bases respectively, with 7 bases between them. CDR3 amino acids: CAWSEGFSYEQYF. Here the CDR3 DNA reads TGTGCCTGGAGTGAGGGATTCTCCTACGAGCAGTACTTC.

CDR3 DNA: TGTGCCATCTCAGGGGGCTCTGGCTACACCTTC. It specifies CAISGGSGYTF. The chain employs TRBV10-3 and TRBJ1-2; 8 nucleotides line up with TRBD1. V gave up 8 bases and J gave up 7 bases; unmatched junction bases: 3. The germline gives CDR1 ENHRY, CDR2 SYGVKD. The CDR3 runs 11 residues.

This clone was seen a handful of times. The genes are TRBV2 and TRBJ2-5; 7 nucleotides align to TRBD2. Trimming cost V 6 bases and J 5 bases; bases outside gene matches: 9. The V gene's germline CDR1 is SNHLY and CDR2 FYNNEI. The CDR3 is 14 amino acids. CDR3 coding DNA: TGTGCCAGCAGGGATGGGAGGGCTTGGGAGACCCAGTACTTC. Residues: CASRDGRAWETQYF.

V usage is TRBV7-2 and J usage is TRBJ1-1; D unclear. Germline CDR1 and CDR2: SGHTA and FQGNSA. Trimming left V 4 bases short and J 1 base short, with 10 bases between. CDR3 length equals 14 residues. The DNA of the CDR3 is TGTGCCAGCAGCTACCTTGGAGAGAACACTGAAGCTTTCTTT. The encoded protein is CASSYLGENTEAFF.

The chain is built from TRBV5-1 and TRBJ2-3, with 11 bases matching TRBD2. J gave up 6 bases and V 0 bases, and 9 bases lay outside the gene matches. CDR1 and CDR2 from the germline V gene are SGHRS and YFSETQ. The CDR3 runs 17 residues. The CDR3 DNA follows: TGCGCCAGCAGCTTGGCCCAGACTAGCGGGGCAGTGGATACGCAGTATTTT. Translating it yields CASSLAQTSGAVDTQYF.

This clone has only one observation. The chain recombines TRBV5-1 with TRBJ2-1; D gene ambiguous. The ends were cut back, 6 bases at V and 5 bases at J, with 15 bases in the middle. Germline V gene data show CDR1 as SGHRS and CDR2 as YFSETQ. CDR3 length: 14 amino acids. The CDR3 region is CASTALGPNNEQFF. Here the CDR3 DNA reads TGCGCCAGCACGGCGCTTGGCCCTAACAATGAGCAGTTCTTC.

As for this clone: Other DNA variants within this sample encode the same CDR3. This chain connects TRBV30 to TRBJ1-4; D gene ambiguous. The CDR3 runs to 11 residues. Germline-derived CDR1 and CDR2 are GTSNPN and SVGIG (reference sequence). V dropped 2 bases and J dropped 5 bases, with 3 bases sitting between them. CDR3 residues: CAWSPNEKLFF. As DNA, the CDR3 is TGTGCCTGGAGTCCAAATGAAAAACTGTTTTTT. The full variable domain, in which reference TRBV30 and TRBJ1-4 provide the parts outside the CDR3, is SQTIHQWPATLVQPVGSPLSLECTVEGTSNPNLYWYRQAAGRGLQLLFYSVGIGQISSEVPQNLSASRPQDRQFILSSKKLLLSDSGFYLCAWSPNEKLFFGSGTQLSVL.

The chain joins TRBV7-9 to TRBJ2-7; tentatively, D is TRBD2 (5 bases). V dropped 1 base and J dropped 4 bases, with 14 bases sitting between them. Per the germline V gene, CDR1 is SEHNR and CDR2 is FQNEAQ (reference sequence). The CDR3 sequence is 15 residues long. The CDR3 DNA reads TGTGCCAGCAGCTTAGTTGCCGGGGAGCTGTACGAGCAGTACTTC. Its translation is CASSLVAGELYEQYF.

This chain joins TRBV11-3 and TRBJ2-5; 9 bases match TRBD1. This CDR3 comprises 14 residues. Trimming removed 4 bases from V and 4 bases from J; junction bases left unmatched: 4. Germline values: CDR1 SGHNT, CDR2 YENEEA. The CDR3 DNA reads TGTGCCAGCAGCTCGGACAGGGGTGGAGAGACCCAGTACTTC. Translation: CASSSDRGGETQYF.

The V and J genes are TRBV27 and TRBJ2-7, with TRBD1 identical over 10 bases. Germline CDR1 is MNHEY and CDR2 is SMNVEV (reference sequence). V trimming: 4 bases; J trimming: 2 bases; junction bases outside the gene matches: 5. This CDR3 contains 15 residues. CDR3 region: CASSSPGTGAYEQYF. The CDR3 region has the DNA TGTGCCAGCAGTTCCCCCGGGACAGGGGCCTACGAGCAGTACTTC.

This chain uses TRBV27 with TRBJ2-7; TRBD2 agrees at 11 bases. V dropped 6 bases and J dropped 5; count of bases not matched to a gene: 9. The germline gives CDR1 MNHEY, CDR2 SMNVEV (reference sequence). CDR3 length: 15 amino acids. CDR3 protein: CASRLAGGGLNEQYF. DNA for the CDR3: TGTGCCAGCAGGCTAGCGGGAGGTGGTTTGAACGAGCAGTACTTC.

The V call is TRBV10-1, the J call TRBJ2-4; D call uncertain. Germline loops: CDR1 WNHNN, CDR2 SYGVQD (reference sequence). V lost 9 bases and J lost 0, with 9 bases in between. This CDR3 region has 13 residues. The CDR3 spells CAREMLAKNIQYF. CDR3 nucleotide sequence: TGCGCCAGGGAGATGCTAGCCAAAAACATTCAGTACTTC.

This chain connects TRBV2 to TRBJ2-7; D is undetermined. This CDR3 is 12 amino acids long. From germline, CDR1 is SNHLY and CDR2 FYNNEI. Trimming removed 8 bases from V and 0 bases from J, with 8 bases in between. CDR3 sequence reads: CASSYSSYEQYF. CDR3 DNA: TGTGCCAGCTCCTATAGCTCCTACGAGCAGTACTTC.

This chain links TRBV2 with TRBJ2-3; TRBD1 aligns across 7 bases. The CDR3 is 15 amino acids. Trimming at V came to 6 bases and at J to 2 bases, leaving 8 bases not matched to a gene. Germline V lookup: CDR1 SNHLY, CDR2 FYNNEI. This CDR3 reads CASRPTDRDTDTQYF. In DNA form, the CDR3 reads TGTGCCAGCAGACCCACCGACAGGGACACAGATACGCAGTATTTT.

This clone has more than one count but fewer than ten. J is TRBJ2-5 and V is TRBV10-3, with 9 bases fitting TRBD1. This CDR3 is 13 amino acids long. Germline assignment: CDR1 ENHRY and CDR2 SYGVKD. V gave up 7 bases and J gave up 3 bases; unmatched junction bases: 3. The CDR3 region is CAIMRTGEETQYF. The CDR3 nucleotides read TGTGCCATCATGCGGACAGGGGAAGAGACCCAGTACTTC.

This clone was detected a few times. The J gene is TRBJ2-3, the V gene TRBV11-2; D ambiguous. The germline CDR1 and CDR2 sequences are SGHAT and FQNNGV. V was clipped by 5 bases and J by 0 bases, with 9 bases between them. The CDR3 is 14 amino acids. CDR3 protein: CASSGSPSTDTQYF. The CDR3 coding sequence is TGTGCCAGCAGCGGTTCACCTAGCACAGATACGCAGTATTTT.

This chain joins TRBV27 and TRBJ2-1; 13 bases are shared with TRBD2. Trimming cost V 5 bases and J 4 bases; bases outside gene matches: 20. The CDR3 runs to 21 residues. The V gene's germline CDR1 is MNHEY and CDR2 SMNVEV (reference sequence). CDR3 nucleotide sequence: TGTGCCAGCAGTCCATCCGGGAAACCGGGACTAGCGGGAACCTTGTACAATGAGCAGTTCTTC. This sequence encodes CASSPSGKPGLAGTLYNEQFF.

The count of this clone is one. This chain links TRBV6-6 with TRBJ2-5, with 9 positions matching TRBD2. CDR1 and CDR2 (germline): MNHNY, SVGAGI (reference sequence). There are 15 residues in the CDR3. Unmatched junction bases numbered 3, after V lost 0 bases and J lost 4 bases. CDR3 in amino acids: CASSYSLAGRETQYF. The CDR3, as DNA: TGTGCCAGCAGTTACTCTCTAGCGGGAAGAGAGACCCAGTACTTC.